The 13 T cell receptor beta chains listed next were all sequenced from one sample in a study of OX40 agonist ivuxolimab in advanced cancers. Method: immunoSEQ multiplex PCR; TCRdb's copy keeps in-frame clones and lacks some. The repertoire holds tens of thousands of clones, with nearly 90% as singletons. The source material was CD4+ or CD8+ T cells sorted from blood, sampled in a trial of the OX40 agonist ivuxolimab. These receptors came from an adult with an advanced solid tumor such as melanoma, head and neck, liver or kidney cancer.

The chain uses TRBV10-3 and TRBJ2-1, with D perhaps TRBD1 (6 bases). CDR3 length: 15 amino acids. Between the trimmed V and J ends, which lost 6 bases and 0 bases, there was a span of 12 bases. In germline, CDR1 is ENHRY, CDR2 SYGVKD. DNA for the CDR3: TGTGCCATCAGCGGACAGTTTAGCTCCTACAATGAGCAGTTCTTC. This translates into CAISGQFSSYNEQFF.

The chain carries TRBV11-2 and TRBJ1-2; tentatively, D is TRBD1 (6 bases). V was cut by 5 bases and J by 6 bases, with 13 bases left in between. The CDR3 loop spans 13 amino acids. CDR1 and CDR2 from the germline V gene are SGHAT and FQNNGV. The CDR3 DNA is TGTGCCAGCAGCCCCCCAGGGGCGCATGGCTACACCTTC. This translates into CASSPPGAHGYTF.

The rearrangement joins TRBV5-4 to TRBJ2-2, with 12 positions matching TRBD2. CDR1 SGHNT and CDR2 YYREEE come from the germline V gene (reference sequence). Losses at the gene ends were 4 bases for V and 7 bases for J; bases not matched to a gene: 8. This CDR3 contains 16 residues. The CDR3 DNA reads TGTGCCAGCAGCCGAGGACTAGCGGGAAGGGTCGGGGAGCTGTTTTTT. Translated: CASSRGLAGRVGELFF.

V usage is TRBV27 and J usage is TRBJ2-7, with D tentatively TRBD1 (5 bases). The V and J ends lost 0 bases and 2 bases respectively, with 11 bases between them. There are 15 residues in the CDR3. Germline CDR1 and CDR2: MNHEY and SMNVEV (reference sequence). The CDR3 nucleotides read TGTGCCAGCAGTTTATCCTATCTAGGGGCCTACGAGCAGTACTTC. Protein sequence: CASSLSYLGAYEQYF.

This clone appeared once. The genes are TRBV6-1 and TRBJ1-1, with D uncertain. The length of the CDR3 is 11 residues. The V end lost 6 bases, the J end lost 6 bases, and 8 bases lay between the germline ends. Germline V gene sequence: CDR1 MNHNS, CDR2 SASEGT. The CDR3: CASSLYAEAFF. Here the CDR3 DNA reads TGTGCCAGCAGCCTTTACGCTGAAGCTTTCTTT.

CDR3 nucleotides: TGTGCCAGCAGCCTGGGACTTAGGAACACTGAAGCTTTCTTT. The encoded protein is CASSLGLRNTEAFF. This sequence joins TRBV11-2 and TRBJ1-1, with D possibly being TRBD1 (5 bases). Per germline, CDR1 SGHAT and CDR2 FQNNGV. The V gene lost 5 bases and the J gene lost 1 base, with 11 bases spanning the gap. The CDR3 spans 14 residues.

The genes are TRBV30 and TRBJ2-3, with TRBD2 matching 13 bases. The germline CDR1 and CDR2 sequences are GTSNPN and SVGIG (reference sequence). Trimming at V came to 5 bases and at J to 4 bases, leaving 6 bases not matched to a gene. The CDR3 is made up of 15 amino acids. In nucleotides, the CDR3 is TGTGCCTGGGGGCTTGGACTAGCGGGAGCAGATACGCAGTATTTT. Translating it yields CAWGLGLAGADTQYF.

This clone was counted only a few times. The J gene is TRBJ1-3, the V gene TRBV6-6; 7 bases line up with TRBD1. CDR1 MNHNY and CDR2 SVGAGI come from the germline V gene (reference sequence). The V segment lost 4 bases and the J segment 3 bases; nucleotides outside the gene matches: 3. CDR3 length equals 14 residues. CDR3 in amino acids: CASSSGTVGNTIYF. Here the CDR3 DNA reads TGTGCCAGCAGTTCCGGGACAGTTGGAAACACCATATATTTT.

This chain joins TRBV11-3 and TRBJ2-7, with TRBD1 identical over 11 bases. Trimming took 5 bases from V and 6 from J; bases not matched to a gene: 12. This CDR3 has 16 residues. Germline loops: CDR1 SGHNT, CDR2 YENEEA. CDR3 in DNA: TGTGCCAGCAGCCCCGGGACAGGGGGAATTTTCGCCGAGCAGTACTTC. It yields the protein CASSPGTGGIFAEQYF.

The rearrangement links TRBV6-5 to TRBJ1-1; 7 bases agree with TRBD1. Germline V lookup: CDR1 MNHEY, CDR2 SVGAGI. CDR3 length: 15 amino acids. V shed 0 bases, J shed 5 bases, and the junction held 6 bases outside the gene matches. CDR3 bases: TGTGCCAGCAGTTACTCGTCGGGACAGCGGACTGAAGCTTTCTTT. The encoded protein is CASSYSSGQRTEAFF.

The chain links TRBV29-1 to TRBJ2-5; maybe TRBD1 (6 bases). Germline CDR1 is SQVTM and CDR2 is ANQGSEA. CDR3 size: 12 residues. Trimming shortened V by 3 bases and J by 1 base, and 6 bases separated the two germline ends. CDR3 in amino acids: CSVDRGQETQYF. In nucleotides, the CDR3 is TGCAGCGTTGACAGGGGCCAAGAGACCCAGTACTTC.

V is TRBV29-1 and J is TRBJ2-4, with D unresolved. V gave up 4 bases and J gave up 0 bases, with 10 bases separating them. Germline V gene sequence: CDR1 SQVTM, CDR2 ANQGSEA. The CDR3 consists of 14 residues. CDR3 loop: CSVGFASAKNIQYF. The CDR3 DNA is TGCAGCGTTGGGTTCGCCTCAGCCAAAAACATTCAGTACTTC.

This chain uses TRBV28 with TRBJ1-3, with 7 bases aligning to TRBD1. CDR3 size: 16 residues. Germline V gives CDR1 MDHEN, CDR2 SYDVKM. Trimming at V came to 1 base and at J to 2 bases, leaving 5 bases not matched to a gene. The CDR3 DNA reads as TGTGCCAGCAGTTTATTAGGAGGGGGCGCTGGAAACACCATATATTTT. Translating gives CASSLLGGGAGNTIYF.